This T cell receptor (beta chain) is from a study of T-cell memory formation after mild COVID-19. The CDR3 has 16 residues. With 5 bases removed from V and 2 bases from J, the gap between germline ends came to 17 bases. Germline CDR1 is SGHTA and CDR2 is FQGNSA. This clonotype turned up a few times. Its target is not known. Study-wide results and limits: A balance of CD4 and CD8 characterized clones contracting day 15 to 85, whereas later expanders leaned CD4+. Certain responding clones were present in pre-infection memory, suggesting participation of cross-reactive memory.

TCRdb re-called the 5' RACE reads with MiXCR, one entry per CDR3 protein. The top ten clones hold approximately 3.5% of a sample with some 260,000 distinct CDR3 sequences, 15% to 20% of them seen once. The sequence was collected from a young man who had mild COVID-19 (a few samples of this study predate the infection). Cell type and time point are not known. Input material: PBMCs or a T cell subset sorted from them (not recorded which). The rearrangement links TRBV7-2 to TRBJ2-3; D remains ambiguous. The CDR3 DNA follows: TGTGCCAGCAGCCCAGCCCGGCTAGGAAACACAGATACGCAGTATTTT. Protein: CASSPARLGNTDTQYF.